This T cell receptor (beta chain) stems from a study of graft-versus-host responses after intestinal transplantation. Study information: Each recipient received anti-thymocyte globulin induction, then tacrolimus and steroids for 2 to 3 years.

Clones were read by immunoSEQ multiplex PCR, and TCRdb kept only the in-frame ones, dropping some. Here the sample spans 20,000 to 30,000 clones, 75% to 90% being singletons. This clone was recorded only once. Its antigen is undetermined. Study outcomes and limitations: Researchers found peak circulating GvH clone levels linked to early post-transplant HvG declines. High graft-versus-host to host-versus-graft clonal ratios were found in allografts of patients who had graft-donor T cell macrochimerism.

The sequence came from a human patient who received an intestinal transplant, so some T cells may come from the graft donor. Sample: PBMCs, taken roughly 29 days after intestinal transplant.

The CDR3, as DNA: TGTGCCAGCAGTTACTCTTACGGGGGGGCGGCCGGGGAGCTGTTTTTT. It encodes CASSYSYGGAAGELFF. The rearrangement joins TRBV6-5 to TRBJ2-2; TRBD2 matches 8 bases. Trimming removed 0 bases from V and 6 bases from J; junction bases left unmatched: 6. Germline lookup yields CDR1 MNHEY and CDR2 SVGAGI. The CDR3 extends over 16 amino acids.